These 8 T cell receptor beta chains were sequenced from one sample in a study of spatial heterogeneity in lung cancer (dated by TCRdb to the late 2010s). Antigens of these TCRs are unknown. The sample's time point, from its label and the paper: sample taken at primary tumor resection. Here is what the overall study found, with its caveats: The number of expanded intratumoral alpha and beta TCRs correlated with the tumor nonsynonymous mutation count.

The library came from 5' RACE. Data came from a NextSeq 500. TCRdb trimmed public reads at Q25 via fastp, called clones via MiXCR and kept in-frame beta chains. Identical CDR3 protein sequences are pooled into one entry, listed with their most common genes and DNA. The table for this sample lists about 14,000 distinct CDR3 sequences; 5% to 6% of them were counted only once. The ten largest clones capture over 8.5% of the sample. Sample: lung tumor tissue, taken at surgery. The receptor set was obtained from a female donor with early-stage non-small cell lung cancer.

The table lists this clonotype with many counts. The chain links TRBV5-4 to TRBJ2-3; 7 positions match TRBD2. Germline V gene lookup returns CDR1 SGHNT and CDR2 YYREEE (reference sequence). Losses at the gene ends were 4 bases for V and 3 bases for J; bases not matched to a gene: 2. This CDR3 is 13 amino acids long. The DNA of the CDR3 is TGTGCCAGCAGCAGCGGGGTAACAGATACGCAGTATTTT. This sequence encodes CASSSGVTDTQYF.

This clonotype was detected many times. The genes are TRBV6-1 and TRBJ1-1, with D possibly TRBD1 on 6 matching bases. Germline loops: CDR1 MNHNS, CDR2 SASEGT. This CDR3 has 13 residues. Trimming removed 5 bases from V and 8 bases from J, with 15 bases in between. In DNA form, the CDR3 reads TGTGCCAGCAGTCAACAGGGATTAGAGGAAGCTTTCTTT. It codes for CASSQQGLEEAFF.

This clonotype was recorded many times. V usage is TRBV5-6 and J usage is TRBJ2-7; D unclear. CDR3 size: 14 residues. Germline V gives CDR1 SGHDT, CDR2 YYEEEE. V lost 2 bases, J lost 7 bases, and 16 bases lay in between. CDR3 DNA sequence: TGTGCCAGCAGCTTACCGCGAATGATAGGGGAGCAGTACTTC. Its protein product is CASSLPRMIGEQYF.

This clonotype was counted at least ten times. The chain couples TRBV7-2 to TRBJ1-2; D is uncertain. V lost 5 bases, J lost 2 bases, and 18 bases lay in between. The CDR3 loop spans 16 amino acids. Germline CDR1 SGHTA, CDR2 FQGNSA. The CDR3, as DNA: TGTGCCAGCAGCAGTTTCGTGCGGGAAGGCAACTATGGCTACACCTTC. It translates to CASSSFVREGNYGYTF.

Ten or more counts support this clonotype. This chain joins TRBV3-1 and TRBJ1-3; D gene unclear. The CDR3 is made up of 10 amino acids. Trimming removed 5 bases from V and 8 bases from J, with 4 bases in between. The V gene's germline CDR1 is LGHDT and CDR2 YNNKEL (reference sequence). The CDR3 loop reads CASSGDTIYF. The DNA of the CDR3 is TGTGCCAGCAGCGGAGACACCATATATTTT.

This clonotype was observed at least ten times. This rearrangement joins TRBV3-1 to TRBJ2-1; D is perhaps TRBD1 (5 bases). The CDR3 runs 13 residues. V dropped 4 bases and J dropped 7 bases, with 11 bases sitting between them. Germline-derived CDR1 and CDR2 are LGHDT and YNNKEL (reference sequence). CDR3 sequence reads: CASSRRAWNEQFF. DNA of the CDR3: TGTGCCAGCAGCCGCAGGGCATGGAATGAGCAGTTCTTC.

The sample holds many counts of this clonotype. The V gene is TRBV6-2 or TRBV6-3, the J gene TRBJ1-2; D is undetermined. This CDR3 has 13 amino acids. From germline, CDR1 is MNHEY and CDR2 SVGEGT. The V end lost 8 bases, the J end lost 4 bases, and 14 bases lay between the germline ends. CDR3 coding DNA: TGTGCCAGCCGAACCAGTGGGTTCTATGGCTACACCTTC. Its protein product is CASRTSGFYGYTF.

This clonotype was counted ten times or more. The genes are TRBV29-1 and TRBJ2-5; D call uncertain. The length of the CDR3 is 11 residues. Trimming cost V 3 bases and J 5 bases, with 7 bases left between them. Germline assignment: CDR1 SQVTM and CDR2 ANQGSEA. For the CDR3, the DNA is TGCAGCGTTGAGCTCTGGGAGACCCAGTACTTC. It is translated as CSVELWETQYF. The full variable domain, in which reference TRBV29-1 and TRBJ2-5 provide the parts outside the CDR3, is SAVISQKPSRDICQRGTSLTIQCQVDSQVTMMFWYRQQPGQSLTLIATANQGSEATYESGFVIDKFPISRPNLTFSTLTVSNMSPEDSSIYLCSVELWETQYFGPGTRLLVL.